This T cell receptor beta chain was sequenced during a study of identical twins. Trimming took off 0 bases at V and 0 bases at J, with 11 bases between the two ends. Germline CDR1 SGHRS, CDR2 YFSETQ. The CDR3 is 16 residues long. A universal primer site came from template switching; cDNA carried unique molecular identifiers. TCRdb re-called the 5' RACE reads through MiXCR, storing one row per CDR3 protein. Altogether fewer than 900,000 distinct CDR3 sequences are present, approximately 18% being singletons, with the ten largest covering under 15%. As to this clonotype: Its antigen is still unknown.

General study results and limits: Among beta out-of-frame sequences, excess sharing between twins appeared weaker.

This same sample was also taken into another study, of T cells expressing NK-cell markers. That report notes: Underlying the TCR beta repertoires were sorted CD3+CD56+NKG2C+, CD3+CD56+NKG2C- and CD3+CD56-NKG2C+ T cells. These clonotypes also led the CD3+CD56-NKG2C+ fraction in a few donors.

Sequencing was carried out using PBMCs. This chain connects TRBV5-1 to TRBJ2-3; D call uncertain. The origin of this receptor is a woman aged 18-35 years in good health. In DNA, the CDR3 is TGCGCCAGCAGCTTGGCTGCTCAGGCTAGCACAGATACGCAGTATTTT. Its protein product is CASSLAAQASTDTQYF.